These 32 T cell receptor beta chains were sequenced from one sample in a study of chemoradiotherapy in HPV16-positive cancers. TCRdb's copy holds only in-frame clones and misses some; the assay was immunoSEQ multiplex PCR. Among 14,000 or so clones listed, 55% to 75% were seen once. The sample was acquired from a patient who underwent chemoradiotherapy. The receptors come from a human donor with HPV-associated anogenital cancer.

In DNA form, the CDR3 reads TGTGCCAGCAGTTTGGGGATCATGAACACTGAAGCTTTCTTT. This gives the protein CASSLGIMNTEAFF. J is TRBJ1-1 and V is TRBV28; D is unclear. Germline CDR1 MDHEN, CDR2 SYDVKM. V was shortened by 3 bases and J by 0 bases, with 8 bases between the two germline ends. The CDR3 sequence is 14 residues long.

The V and J genes are TRBV7-9 and TRBJ2-5; 7 nucleotides line up with TRBD1. Germline V gene lookup returns CDR1 SEHNR and CDR2 FQNEAQ (reference sequence). CDR3 length equals 15 residues. The trim removed 5 bases at V and 5 bases at J, leaving 11 bases unmatched. The CDR3, as DNA: TGTGCCAGCAGCAGGCGAGGGGGCGAGGGGGAGACCCAGTACTTC. It is translated as CASSRRGGEGETQYF.

The chain carries TRBV6-5 and TRBJ1-1; maybe TRBD1 (6 bases). CDR3 length: 15 residues. The V end lost 5 bases, the J end lost 0 bases, and 13 bases lay between the germline ends. Germline V gives CDR1 MNHEY, CDR2 SVGAGI. CDR3 protein: CASSHNQGLNTEAFF. As DNA, the CDR3 is TGTGCCAGCAGTCACAATCAGGGGTTGAACACTGAAGCTTTCTTT.

The chain combines TRBV18 with TRBJ2-2, with D perhaps matching TRBD1 (5 bases). The germline V gene has CDR1 KGHSH and CDR2 LQKENI. V shed 6 bases and J shed 4 bases, with 21 bases lying between them. This CDR3 contains 17 residues. The CDR3 DNA sequence: TGTGCCAGCTCGTCCAGTCCGACAGCCCAATTCACCGGGGAGCTGTTTTTT. Its translation is CASSSSPTAQFTGELFF.

The genes are TRBV4-2 and TRBJ2-2; the D gene is possibly TRBD1 (5 bases). Trimming cost V 0 bases and J 6 bases, with 11 bases left between them. The length of the CDR3 is 15 residues. Looked up from germline, CDR1 is LGHNA and CDR2 is YNFKEQ. DNA of the CDR3: TGTGCCAGCAGCCAAGATAGGGGCGGTGCCGGGGAGCTGTTTTTT. This sequence encodes CASSQDRGGAGELFF.

The V call is TRBV4-1, the J call TRBJ1-2; a weak D match, TRBD1 (6 bases). Germline V lookup: CDR1 MGHRA, CDR2 YSYEKL. The CDR3 is 15 residues long. Trimming left V 3 bases short and J 7 bases short, with 18 bases between. The CDR3 loop is CASSQPTRGVGGYTF. In nucleotides, the CDR3 is TGCGCCAGCAGCCAGCCAACCAGGGGAGTTGGTGGCTACACCTTC.

This clone was observed a single time. The rearrangement uses TRBV6-5 and TRBJ2-5; maybe TRBD2 (5 bases). With 4 bases removed from V and 4 bases from J, the gap between germline ends came to 13 bases. The CDR3 is 14 residues long. In germline, CDR1 is MNHEY, CDR2 SVGAGI. CDR3 loop: CASSSPGWLETQYF. CDR3 sequence (DNA): TGTGCCAGCAGTTCCCCGGGGTGGTTAGAGACCCAGTACTTC.

This rearrangement joins TRBV5-1 to TRBJ2-5; TRBD2 matches 9 bases. Germline trimming cut 3 bases from V and 2 bases from J; bases unmatched to any gene: 8. In germline, CDR1 is SGHRS, CDR2 YFSETQ. This CDR3 has 16 residues. The DNA for the CDR3 is TGCGCCAGCAGCTCGCGGCTAGCGGGGAAACAAGAGACCCAGTACTTC. Translation: CASSSRLAGKQETQYF.

The chain couples TRBV11-3 to TRBJ2-3, with 12 bases that match TRBD2. CDR1 SGHNT and CDR2 YENEEA come from the germline V gene. CDR3 length equals 16 residues. The V and J ends lost 4 bases and 3 bases, in that order; junction bases with no gene match: 5. Here the CDR3 reads CASSSLLAGGTDTQYF. The DNA for the CDR3 is TGTGCCAGCAGCTCCTTACTAGCGGGGGGAACAGATACGCAGTATTTT.

The J gene is TRBJ1-1, the V gene TRBV5-6; D uncertain. The CDR3 is 13 amino acids. Trimming pared 4 bases from V and 4 bases from J, leaving 11 bases between. CDR1 and CDR2 (germline): SGHDT, YYEEEE. CDR3 protein: CASSPSLGTEAFF. CDR3 DNA sequence: TGTGCCAGCAGCCCGAGTTTGGGCACTGAAGCTTTCTTT.

V gene TRBV19 combines with J gene TRBJ2-3, with 12 bases matching TRBD2. The CDR3 has 16 amino acids. V dropped 5 bases and J dropped 1; count of bases not matched to a gene: 4. The germline V gene encodes CDR1 LNHDA and CDR2 SQIVND (reference sequence). The CDR3 DNA follows: TGTGCCAGTAGTCTGCTAGCGGGGGGGGGCACAGATACGCAGTATTTT. Translation: CASSLLAGGGTDTQYF.

The V gene is TRBV5-4, the J gene TRBJ2-5, with a tentative D call TRBD2 (6 bases). Trimming removed 4 bases at V and 5 bases at J, with 18 bases between. The CDR3 covers 15 residues. The germline gives CDR1 SGHNT, CDR2 YYREEE (reference sequence). The CDR3 spells CASSKVGGMEETQYF. In nucleotides, the CDR3 is TGTGCCAGCAGCAAGGTCGGGGGAATGGAGGAGACCCAGTACTTC.

This clone was recorded a few times. An end of the junction does not agree with germline; a read error may underlie this. The chain employs TRBV18 and TRBJ2-1; D call uncertain. Looked up from germline, CDR1 is KGHSH and CDR2 is LQKENI. CDR3 length: 12 residues. CDR3 in amino acids: CASSTTSRKKVF. The DNA of the CDR3 is TGTGCCAGCTCAACCACCAGCCGGAAAAAAGTCTTC.

This clone showed up just a few times. This chain uses TRBV28 with TRBJ1-2; D remains ambiguous. Trimming took 7 bases from V and 2 from J, leaving 8 bases between them. CDR1 and CDR2 (germline): MDHEN, SYDVKM. The CDR3 has 12 amino acids. Here the CDR3 DNA reads TGTGCCAGCAAAGGCGCCAACTATGGCTACACCTTC. It translates to CASKGANYGYTF.

This chain connects TRBV5-6 to TRBJ1-2, with 7 bases fitting TRBD1. This CDR3 is 12 amino acids long. J lost 4 bases, V lost 5 bases, and 2 bases had no gene match. CDR1 SGHDT and CDR2 YYEEEE come from the germline V gene. CDR3 bases: TGTGCCAGCAGAAGGGGGCCCTATGGCTACACCTTC. Translated: CASRRGPYGYTF.

The V gene is TRBV5-1, the J gene TRBJ2-3, with no clear D. This CDR3 contains 13 residues. Trimming removed 0 bases at V and 5 bases at J, with 7 bases between. Germline values: CDR1 SGHRS, CDR2 YFSETQ. CDR3: CASSLALIDTQYF. The CDR3 bases are TGCGCCAGCAGCTTGGCCCTTATAGATACGCAGTATTTT.

This clone was observed a single time. This chain joins TRBV30 and TRBJ2-6, with 10 bases identical to TRBD1. The CDR3 sequence is 16 residues long. From germline, CDR1 is GTSNPN and CDR2 SVGIG (reference sequence). J was trimmed by 3 bases and V by 7 bases; bases with no gene match: 9. In nucleotides, the CDR3 is TGTGCCTCATCCGGGACAGGGGTTGATGGGGCCAACGTCCTGACTTTC. It yields the protein CASSGTGVDGANVLTF.

V is TRBV6-1 and J is TRBJ1-2, with 7 bases that match TRBD1. The CDR3 is made up of 16 amino acids. Unmatched junction bases numbered 9, after V lost 1 base and J lost 4 bases. Germline lookup yields CDR1 MNHNS and CDR2 SASEGT. CDR3 residues: CASSEEETGPGYGYTF. The CDR3 nucleotides are TGTGCCAGCAGTGAAGAAGAGACAGGGCCCGGCTATGGCTACACCTTC.

This sequence joins TRBV5-6 and TRBJ2-3; perhaps TRBD2 as D (6 bases). Trimming cost V 1 base and J 0 bases, with 9 bases left between them. CDR3 size: 15 residues. Germline V gene sequence: CDR1 SGHDT, CDR2 YYEEEE. The CDR3 sequence: CASSLKLASTDTQYF. CDR3 in DNA: TGTGCCAGCAGCTTGAAACTAGCTAGCACAGATACGCAGTATTTT.

This sequence joins TRBV28 and TRBJ2-7; 9 nucleotides align to TRBD2. The CDR3 length is 15 residues. From germline, CDR1 is MDHEN and CDR2 SYDVKM. J was trimmed by 6 bases and V by 5 bases; bases with no gene match: 11. This CDR3 reads CASSPGLASSAEQYF. CDR3 sequence (DNA): TGTGCCAGCAGTCCTGGACTAGCGAGTTCTGCCGAGCAGTACTTC.

In DNA form, the CDR3 reads TGCGCCAGCAGTTTTTTCCAGGGGGCCGACACCGGGGAGCTGTTTTTT. It specifies CASSFFQGADTGELFF. The genes are TRBV5-1 and TRBJ2-2, with 8 bases fitting TRBD1. The germline gives CDR1 SGHRS, CDR2 YFSETQ. There are 16 residues in the CDR3. V was clipped by 5 bases and J by 3 bases; unmatched bases: 9. The complete variable domain, with remaining parts taken from reference TRBV5-1 and TRBJ2-2, reads KAGVTQTPRYLIKTRGQQVTLSCSPISGHRSVSWYQQTPGQGLQFLFEYFSETQRNKGNFPGRFSGRQFSNSRSEMNVSTLELGDSALYLCASSFFQGADTGELFFGEGSRLTVL.

This chain joins TRBV7-9 and TRBJ2-7; no clear D gene. The germline V and J ends were trimmed by 0 bases and 0 bases, with 9 bases remaining between them. CDR1 and CDR2 (germline): SEHNR, FQNEAQ (reference sequence). This CDR3 has 15 residues. The CDR3 DNA sequence: TGTGCCAGCAGCTTAGCGACCGGGTACTCCTACGAGCAGTACTTC. Protein sequence: CASSLATGYSYEQYF.

The chain joins TRBV6-1 to TRBJ2-3; D is perhaps TRBD2 (5 bases). From germline, CDR1 is MNHNS and CDR2 SASEGT. CDR3 length equals 14 residues. Between the trimmed V and J ends, which lost 6 bases and 3 bases, there was a span of 13 bases. CDR3 amino acids: CASSEGSRTDTQYF. The CDR3 DNA is TGTGCCAGCAGCGAGGGATCTAGGACAGATACGCAGTATTTT.

The J gene is TRBJ2-1, the V gene TRBV29-1; weak D call: TRBD1 (8 bases). CDR1 is SQVTM and CDR2 is ANQGSEA in the germline V gene. The CDR3 is 15 amino acids. V lost 3 bases and J lost 8, with 20 bases in between. The CDR3 loop reads CSVDDYRGGSDEQFF. The CDR3 DNA reads as TGCAGCGTTGATGATTACAGGGGGGGCAGCGATGAGCAGTTCTTC.

The rearrangement uses TRBV27 and TRBJ1-6; a weak D match, TRBD1 (6 bases). CDR3 length equals 15 residues. V lost 2 bases, J lost 7 bases, and 12 bases lay in between. Germline CDR1 and CDR2: MNHEY and SMNVEV (reference sequence). The CDR3 sequence is CASSLVRQVNSPLHF. In DNA form, the CDR3 reads TGTGCCAGCAGTTTAGTCCGACAGGTCAATTCACCCCTCCACTTT.

The J gene is TRBJ1-1, the V gene TRBV5-1, with D tentatively TRBD1 (6 bases). CDR3 length: 13 residues. Germline values: CDR1 SGHRS, CDR2 YFSETQ. The V and J ends lost 2 bases and 7 bases respectively, with 12 bases between them. The CDR3 sequence is CASSLTGRGEAFF. The CDR3 nucleotides read TGCGCCAGCAGCTTAACAGGGCGGGGTGAAGCTTTCTTT.

This clone was seen just once. This chain links TRBV9 with TRBJ2-3, with 8 bases matching TRBD2. The CDR3 extends over 14 amino acids. V dropped 0 bases and J dropped 4; count of bases not matched to a gene: 1. The germline V gene encodes CDR1 SGDLS and CDR2 YYNGEE. The CDR3 DNA sequence: TGTGCCAGCAGCGTAGCTAGCGGGTCAGATACGCAGTATTTT. This gives the protein CASSVASGSDTQYF.

The chain uses TRBV4-3 and TRBJ2-7, with 9 bases that match TRBD1. With V trimmed by 0 bases and J by 6 bases, 6 bases remained unmatched. From germline, CDR1 is LGHNA and CDR2 YSLEER. The CDR3 sequence is 15 residues long. The CDR3 here is CASSQDGRGQGEQYF. The DNA for the CDR3 is TGCGCCAGCAGCCAAGATGGGAGGGGACAGGGCGAGCAGTACTTC.

The J gene is TRBJ2-7, the V gene TRBV7-9; TRBD1 matches 8 bases. CDR3 length: 13 residues. With V trimmed by 6 bases and J by 5 bases, 6 bases remained unmatched. Per germline, CDR1 SEHNR and CDR2 FQNEAQ (reference sequence). The CDR3 is CASRTLDRDEQYF. CDR3 nucleotide sequence: TGTGCCAGCAGAACCTTGGACAGGGACGAGCAGTACTTC.

V usage is TRBV28 and J usage is TRBJ1-1; the D is unclear. Germline assignment: CDR1 MDHEN and CDR2 SYDVKM. Trimming stripped 2 bases from V and 1 base from J, with 5 bases between. The CDR3 runs 13 residues. DNA for the CDR3: TGTGCCAGCAGTTTAGCAGGGAACACTGAAGCTTTCTTT. Amino acids: CASSLAGNTEAFF.

This clone was detected a few times. This rearrangement joins TRBV4-1 to TRBJ1-5; TRBD1 might be the D (5 bases). The CDR3 spans 17 residues. Trimming cost V 0 bases and J 5 bases, with 17 bases left between them. Per the germline V gene, CDR1 is MGHRA and CDR2 is YSYEKL. The CDR3: CASSQDWGGSLDQPQHF. The CDR3 bases are TGCGCCAGCAGCCAAGATTGGGGGGGGTCTTTGGATCAGCCCCAGCATTTT.

The V gene is TRBV2, the J gene TRBJ2-1; TRBD2 agrees at 10 bases. Germline CDR1 SNHLY, CDR2 FYNNEI. The trim removed 6 bases at V and 6 bases at J, leaving 14 bases unmatched. The CDR3 totals 17 residues. The CDR3 loop is CASSPHPLAGSSNEQFF. The CDR3, as DNA: TGTGCCAGCAGCCCCCACCCACTAGCGGGGAGCAGCAATGAGCAGTTCTTC.